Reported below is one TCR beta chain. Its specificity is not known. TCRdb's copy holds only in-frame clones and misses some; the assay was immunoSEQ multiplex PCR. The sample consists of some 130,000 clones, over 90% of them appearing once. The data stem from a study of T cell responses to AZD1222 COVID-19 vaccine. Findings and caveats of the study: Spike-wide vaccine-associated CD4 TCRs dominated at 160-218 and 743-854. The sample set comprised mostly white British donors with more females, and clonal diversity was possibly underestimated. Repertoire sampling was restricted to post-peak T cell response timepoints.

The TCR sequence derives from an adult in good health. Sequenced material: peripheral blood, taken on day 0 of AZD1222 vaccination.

This CDR3 reads CASSYGGSLGPQHF. CDR3 bases: TGTGCCAGCAGTTACGGTGGGTCTCTGGGGCCCCAGCATTTT. This chain links TRBV6-5 with TRBJ1-5; D gene uncertain. Trimming stripped 2 bases from V and 9 bases from J, with 14 bases between. The CDR3 is 14 amino acids. CDR1 and CDR2 (germline): MNHEY, SVGAGI.